Sequencing of this TCR beta chain was carried out in a study of regulatory T cells in long-lasting Graves disease. General observations from the study: The small sample size may have reduced accuracy. TRBV28, TRBJ1-2 and TRBJ2-5 were favored in persistent disease. Exclusively peripheral blood, rather than thyroid tissue, was studied.

The CDR3 consists of 14 residues. Germline CDR1 MDHEN, CDR2 SYDVKM. Trimming took off 1 base at V and 5 bases at J, with 11 bases between the two ends. Arm-PCR of CDR3 regions with iRepertoire HTBI primers generated TCR beta libraries. TCRdb redid the calling of the multiplex PCR reads with MiXCR, one entry per CDR3 protein. The table records a few hundred thousand distinct CDR3 sequences, roughly a quarter of them present only once. The time point was: persistent/refractory GD, antithyroid drugs over 5 years with positive TRAb. PBMCs provided the RNA from which the TCR library was made. This clonotype was seen ten or more times. What it binds is unknown.

This clonotype was obtained from a female donor with Graves disease. Sequences were derived from peripheral blood mononuclear cells (PBMCs), sampled when the disease was refractory, from a patient treated with antithyroid drugs. V and J are TRBV28 and TRBJ2-5; a weak D match, TRBD2 (5 bases). The CDR3: CASSLLGRGETQYF. DNA for the CDR3: TGTGCCAGCAGTTTATTAGGAAGAGGGGAGACCCAGTACTTC.